Given below is one T cell receptor beta chain in context. One end of the junction fails to match germline, which may point to a read error. Some clones are missing from TCRdb's copy, which holds only in-frame ones; the method was immunoSEQ multiplex PCR. Of 70,000 to 95,000 clones listed, 80% to 95% are singletons. This entry comes from a study of OX40 agonist ivuxolimab in advanced cancers. Overall study: With a range of roughly 20 to 85, age averaged approximately 60 years, and around 80% were male.

The CDR3 is 14 residues long. The germline V gene encodes CDR1 MNHNS and CDR2 SASEGT. The TCR was taken from an adult with an advanced solid tumor such as melanoma, head and neck, liver or kidney cancer. Source: CD4+ or CD8+ T cells sorted from blood, taken in a trial of the OX40 agonist ivuxolimab. This chain links TRBV6-1 with TRBJ1-2; TRBD1 agrees at 8 bases. In nucleotides, the CDR3 is TGTGCCAGCAGTGATCAGGGGGCTAAATATGGCTACACCTTC. This translates into CASSDQGAKYGYTF.